These T cell receptor beta chains were read from a single sample in a study of long-term antiretroviral therapy in people with HIV. Data came from immunoSEQ multiplex PCR; TCRdb stores just in-frame clones and leaves some out. The table includes about 28,000 clones, more than 80% detected once. Sequencing was performed on unsorted PBMCs, taken 3.2 years before starting antiretroviral therapy. The origin of the receptors is a man aged 50 to 60 with HIV. The CDR3 runs from the conserved cysteine through the conserved F or W. Each record gives: V gene, J gene, CDR3 protein.

V: TRBV10-3
J: TRBJ1-5
CDR3: CAIRATGGLDQPQHF

V: TRBV6-5
J: TRBJ2-7
CDR3: CASSFRIAGEQYF

V: TRBV10-3
J: TRBJ2-1
CDR3: CAISESNPGSNEQFF

V: TRBV7-9
J: TRBJ1-1
CDR3: CASSFPETEAFF

V: TRBV28
J: TRBJ2-3
CDR3: CASSLGRGGTDTQYF

V: TRBV19
J: TRBJ2-7
CDR3: CASSPGGGMSYEQYF

V: TRBV2
J: TRBJ1-2
CDR3: CASSEAGYGYTF

V: TRBV5-4
J: TRBJ2-7
CDR3: CASNRDRAAYEQYF

V: TRBV5-1
J: TRBJ2-2
CDR3: CASSLESGGLTGELFF

V: TRBV11-2
J: TRBJ1-1
CDR3: CASSPLRGQGTKAFF

V: TRBV6-5
J: TRBJ2-2
CDR3: CASGTSFNTGELFF

V: TRBV14
J: TRBJ2-7
CDR3: CASSVRGIYYEQYF

V: TRBV27
J: TRBJ2-6
CDR3: CASSPLLVGANVLTF

V: TRBV29-1
J: TRBJ2-1
CDR3: CSVELRGGRASDEQFF

V: TRBV30
J: TRBJ2-1
CDR3: CAWSPRLNEQFF

V: TRBV25-1
J: TRBJ1-1
CDR3: CASSEGQQAFF

V: TRBV28
J: TRBJ1-4
CDR3: CATQKNNEKLFF

V: TRBV11-2
J: TRBJ1-1
CDR3: CASSLGVGAEAFF

V: TRBV28
J: TRBJ1-3
CDR3: CASSSSTGEGNTIYF

V: TRBV5-1
J: TRBJ1-4
CDR3: CASSLVGSGTNEKLFF

V: TRBV9
J: TRBJ2-5
CDR3: CASSVGQGVWETQYF

V: TRBV25-1
J: TRBJ2-7
CDR3: CASSASYEQYF

V: TRBV28
J: TRBJ1-1
CDR3: CASSNNWVAFF

V: TRBV11-1
J: TRBJ1-2
CDR3: CASSLGQRLGNTF

V: TRBV6-5
J: TRBJ1-6
CDR3: CASSFAAEPNSPLHF

V: TRBV4-2
J: TRBJ2-2
CDR3: CASSQASLGAANTGELFF

V: TRBV5-1
J: TRBJ2-3
CDR3: CASGLAVADTQYF

V: TRBV7-2
J: TRBJ1-2
CDR3: CASSFGANGYGYTF

V: TRBV1
J: TRBJ2-1
CDR3: CTSSQARYIAGTYNEQFF

V: TRBV7-9
J: TRBJ2-7
CDR3: CASSLGERWSYEQYF

V: TRBV18
J: TRBJ1-1
CDR3: CASSITRGRGSNTEAFF

V: TRBV10-3
J: TRBJ2-2
CDR3: CATQMSLGGQSGELFF

V: TRBV11-3
J: TRBJ1-6
CDR3: CASSMTGTTPLHF

V: TRBV18
J: TRBJ1-2
CDR3: CASSPSSQRGPYGYTF

V: TRBV6-5
J: TRBJ1-2
CDR3: CASSRTGQGYGYTF

V: TRBV2
J: TRBJ1-3
CDR3: CASNPRTGTHLSSGNTIYF

V: TRBV6-5
J: TRBJ2-1
CDR3: CASSRRGNNEQFF

V: TRBV15
J: TRBJ1-6
CDR3: CATTTGDYSSYNSPLHF

V: TRBV18
J: TRBJ2-5
CDR3: CASSTTVGQETQYF

V: TRBV7-2
J: TRBJ1-1
CDR3: CASSLRDIGFEAFF

V: TRBV28
J: TRBJ1-2
CDR3: CASSSGQGPFNYGYTF

V: TRBV29-1
J: TRBJ2-7
CDR3: CSVAGLASYEQYF

V: TRBV25-1
J: TRBJ2-7
CDR3: CASSDSSTYEQYF

V: TRBV2
J: TRBJ2-3
CDR3: CASSGGTGTDTQYF

V: TRBV18
J: TRBJ1-2
CDR3: CASSRDREGGYTF

V: TRBV6-5
J: TRBJ2-1
CDR3: CASSYSSSPYNEQFF

V: TRBV7-6
J: TRBJ2-3
CDR3: CASSLPGQGADTQYF

V: TRBV18
J: TRBJ2-5
CDR3: CASSTAETQYF

V: TRBV11-3
J: TRBJ2-3
CDR3: CASSQGQGTDTQYF

V: TRBV5-6
J: TRBJ1-1
CDR3: CASSQAGQGYDTEAFF

V: TRBV29-1
J: TRBJ2-7
CDR3: CSVGDYEQYF

V: TRBV4-3
J: TRBJ1-5
CDR3: CASSQVFGGDQPQHF

V: TRBV29-1
J: TRBJ2-3
CDR3: CSVDAQGATDTQYF

V: TRBV7-8
J: TRBJ2-2
CDR3: CAQRDHESNTGELFF

V: TRBV15
J: TRBJ1-4
CDR3: CATTGGREKLFF